This is a list of T cell receptor beta chains from one sample in a study of blood T cells in healthy people across ages. TCRdb independently ran MiXCR on the 5' RACE reads; one entry per CDR3 protein. Counted here are around 1,900,000 distinct CDR3 sequences, 30% to 40% occurring once; the ten biggest clones make up about 23%. The sample taken for sequencing was blood. These receptors all come from a human donor in good health. Each CDR3 is given with its conserved first and last residue. A D gene is named only where the DNA matches it firmly. Clone size is stated in some rows and not others, as once, few, many or a class when expanded.

TRBJ1-2,TRBV29-1,.,few,CSSFLVSNYGYTF,TGCAGCTCGTTCTTGGTGTCGAACTATGGCTACACCTTC
TRBJ2-5,TRBV5-1,.,few,CASSSTTAQETQYF,TGCGCCAGCAGCTCAACGACAGCCCAAGAGACCCAGTACTTC
TRBJ1-1,TRBV7-3,.,.,CASSLNPGDTEAFF,TGTGCCAGCAGCTTAAACCCAGGGGACACTGAAGCTTTCTTT
TRBJ2-1,TRBV11-2,.,.,CASGYGGEPYNEQFF,TGTGCCAGCGGCTACGGGGGAGAGCCCTACAATGAGCAGTTCTTC
TRBJ2-1,TRBV15,.,.,CATSRGVDLYNEQFF,TGTGCCACCAGCAGAGGGGTTGATCTCTACAATGAGCAGTTCTTC
TRBJ2-1,TRBV5-1,.,few,CASSLEPGRVNEQFF,TGCGCCAGCAGCTTGGAACCGGGACGCGTGAATGAGCAGTTCTTC
TRBJ2-1,TRBV7-2,.,few,CASSPVLLNEQFF,TGTGCCAGCAGCCCGGTCTTATTGAATGAGCAGTTCTTC
TRBJ2-3,TRBV7-2,TRBD2,.,CASSLRVAGLTDTQYF,TGTGCCAGCAGCTTACGGGTAGCGGGCCTCACAGATACGCAGTATTTT
TRBJ2-7,TRBV4-2,TRBD2,few,CASSRASGGPPYEQYF,TGTGCCAGCAGCCGGGCTAGCGGGGGGCCCCCCTACGAGCAGTACTTC
TRBJ2-2,TRBV5-1,.,.,CASSLDVGMDTGELFF,TGCGCCAGCAGCTTGGACGTGGGGATGGACACCGGGGAGCTGTTTTTT
TRBJ1-5,TRBV6-4,.,.,CASSDETYQPQHF,TGTGCCAGCAGTGATGAGACGTATCAGCCCCAGCATTTT
TRBJ2-7,TRBV6-6,.,few,CASSYGGFSYEQYF,TGTGCCAGCAGTTACGGGGGGTTCTCCTACGAGCAGTACTTC
TRBJ2-1,TRBV7-2,.,few,CASSLVAGKYEQFF,TGTGCCAGCAGCTTAGTGGCGGGGAAGTATGAGCAGTTCTTC
TRBJ1-6,TRBV12-3/TRBV12-4,.,few,CASSLREDSPLHF,TGTGCCAGCAGTTTAAGGGAGGATTCACCCCTCCACTTT
TRBJ2-3,TRBV7-2,.,.,CASSWRTETTDTQYF,TGTGCCAGCAGCTGGAGGACAGAGACCACAGATACGCAGTATTTT
TRBJ1-2,TRBV12-3/TRBV12-4,.,.,CASSLTTTYGYTF,TGTGCCAGCAGTCTAACGACAACCTATGGCTACACCTTC
TRBJ2-5,TRBV2,TRBD1,.,CASGMRTGVEETQYF,TGTGCCAGCGGAATGCGGACAGGGGTGGAGGAGACCCAGTACTTC
TRBJ1-2,TRBV4-3,.,.,CASSQGTRGYGYTF,TGCGCCAGCAGCCAAGGTACCAGGGGCTATGGCTACACCTTC
TRBJ2-5,TRBV6-6,.,few,CASRFTEGETQYF,TGTGCCAGCAGGTTTACCGAGGGGGAGACCCAGTACTTC
TRBJ2-7,TRBV7-2,TRBD1,.,CASSLLGQEAYEQYF,TGTGCCAGCAGCCTCCTCGGACAGGAGGCCTACGAGCAGTACTTC
TRBJ1-1,TRBV9,.,.,CASSSGTLYTEAFF,TGTGCCAGCAGCTCCGGGACCCTGTACACTGAAGCTTTCTTT
TRBJ2-3,TRBV7-2,.,few,CASRAYAAGLYTDTQYF,TGTGCCAGCAGAGCTTATGCCGCAGGCCTCTACACAGATACGCAGTATTTT
TRBJ2-5,TRBV20-1,TRBD2,few,CSARAGGAQETQYF,TGCAGTGCTAGAGCCGGGGGGGCTCAAGAGACCCAGTACTTC
TRBJ2-7,TRBV5-1,TRBD1,few,CASTFGTAYEQYF,TGCGCCAGCACCTTTGGGACAGCCTACGAGCAGTACTTC
TRBJ2-1,TRBV19,.,.,CASSLRFGGWTYNEQFF,TGTGCCAGTAGTTTGAGATTTGGGGGTTGGACCTACAATGAGCAGTTCTTC
TRBJ2-3,TRBV4-3,.,.,CASSPNNGTSGTQYF,TGCGCCAGCAGCCCCAACAACGGGACTTCAGGTACGCAGTATTTT
TRBJ1-2,TRBV12-3/TRBV12-4,.,.,CASSFSYSIYGYTF,TGTGCCAGCAGTTTTTCATACTCAATTTATGGCTACACCTTC
TRBJ2-1,TRBV20-1,TRBD2,many,CSAATSGGARNEQFF,TGCAGTGCCGCCACTAGCGGGGGGGCCAGGAATGAGCAGTTCTTC
TRBJ1-2,TRBV20-1,TRBD1,.,CSATSYRGDYGYTF,TGCAGTGCTACCTCGTACAGGGGTGACTATGGCTACACCTTC
TRBJ1-2,TRBV7-9,.,few,CASSVATYGYTF,TGTGCCAGCAGCGTAGCGACTTATGGCTACACCTTC
TRBJ2-7,TRBV12-5,TRBD1,.,CASSLVLLDRASEQYF,TGTGCTAGTAGTTTGGTCCTATTGGACAGGGCAAGCGAGCAGTACTTC
TRBJ2-1,TRBV12-3/TRBV12-4,.,.,CASSCREFF,TGTGCCAGCAGTTGCCGTGAGTTCTTC
TRBJ2-7,TRBV7-2,TRBD1,.,CASSSATGAYEQYF,TGTGCCAGCAGCTCCGCAACAGGGGCCTACGAGCAGTACTTC
TRBJ2-2,TRBV12-3/TRBV12-4,.,.,CASSRQAGELFF,TGTGCCAGCAGTCGTCAGGCGGGGGAGCTGTTTTTT
TRBJ2-5,TRBV7-2,TRBD2,.,CASSLMLAGDRTQYF,TGTGCCAGCAGCTTAATGCTAGCGGGGGACCGGACCCAGTACTTC
TRBJ1-6,TRBV12-3/TRBV12-4,TRBD1,few,CASSPQTGNNSPLHF,TGTGCCAGCAGTCCGCAGACAGGGAACAATTCACCCCTCCACTTT
TRBJ2-1,TRBV5-1,.,.,CASSSGATLNEQFF,TGCGCCAGCAGCTCCGGTGCGACCCTCAATGAGCAGTTCTTC
TRBJ2-7,TRBV12-3/TRBV12-4,TRBD1,.,CASSLGDRNEQYF,TGTGCCAGCAGTTTGGGGGACAGGAACGAGCAGTACTTC
TRBJ1-2,TRBV6-6,.,.,CASSSRGDSVSSYGYTF,TGTGCCAGCAGTTCTCGAGGAGACAGTGTCAGTAGCTATGGCTACACCTTC
TRBJ2-5,TRBV29-1,.,few,CSAKEETQYF,TGCAGCGCCAAAGAAGAGACCCAGTACTTC
TRBJ2-7,TRBV20-1,TRBD1,few,CSAPPQGAYTYEQYF,TGCAGTGCCCCACCCCAGGGGGCCTACACCTACGAGCAGTACTTC
TRBJ1-1,TRBV2,TRBD1,.,CASSDNPLGGGATEAFF,TGTGCCAGCAGTGATAACCCTCTAGGAGGGGGCGCGACTGAAGCTTTCTTT
TRBJ2-7,TRBV5-1,TRBD1,.,CASSRDSFSYEQYF,TGCGCCAGCAGCAGGGACAGCTTTTCCTACGAGCAGTACTTC
TRBJ1-2,TRBV7-9,.,few,CASSSPLGGPNYGYTF,TGTGCCAGCAGCTCCCCCTTGGGGGGACCCAACTATGGCTACACCTTC
TRBJ2-3,TRBV12-5,.,.,CASEEGGSLVADTQYF,TGTGCTAGCGAGGAAGGGGGTTCCTTGGTGGCGGATACGCAGTATTTT
TRBJ2-3,TRBV7-8,.,.,CASSFQSTIGTDTQYF,TGTGCCAGCAGCTTCCAGAGTACCATTGGCACAGATACGCAGTATTTT
TRBJ1-6,TRBV7-2,.,few,CASSLQAPDNSPLHF,TGTGCCAGCAGTCTCCAGGCCCCAGATAATTCACCCCTCCACTTT